Here is one T cell receptor beta chain with its context. Its antigen is not identified. The data stem from a study of beta chain features in type 1 diabetes. Regarding the study as a whole: A pattern of fewer insertions and more deletions at VDJ junctions was seen in type 1 diabetes patients. TCRB CDR3 length was moderately but significantly reduced in all four CD4+ subsets of Type 1 diabetes patients. Whether TCRB rearrangement is influenced by HLA type was left unresolved in this analysis.

Expressed TCRB transcripts were sequenced after all isolated RNA was converted to cDNA. The data were produced by immunoSEQ multiplex PCR, yet TCRdb's version contains in-frame clones alone and is incomplete. Here the sample spans 600,000 to 750,000 clones, around 11% being singletons. It was via CD45RO/CCR7/CD25/CD127/CD95/CD27 that CD4+ naive, central memory, regulatory and stem cell-like memory cells were sorted. Sequencing used naive CD4+ T cells from blood. This sequence originates from a man in his thirties or forties with type 1 diabetes.

CDR3 amino acids: CASSFTGQGNNYGYTF. CDR3 coding DNA: TGTGCCAGCAGCTTTACCGGCCAGGGGAATAACTATGGCTACACCTTC. The chain links TRBV7-9 to TRBJ1-2, with a weak D call TRBD1 (6 bases). The CDR3 runs to 16 residues. Germline-derived CDR1 and CDR2 are SEHNR and FQNEAQ (reference sequence). V was shortened by 3 bases and J by 1 base, with 15 bases between the two germline ends.